The next 27 T cell receptor beta chains were all read from a single sample in a study of T cells after posttransplantation cyclophosphamide. Cyclophosphamide on days +3 and +4 followed busulfan-fludarabine conditioning and a marrow graft. Assay used: immunoSEQ multiplex PCR; TCRdb lists only in-frame clones, some missing. This sample carries 15,000 to 20,000 clones, about nine tenths of them seen once, and the ten largest clones take 7% to 8%. The sequencing here drew on PBMCs, taken after allogeneic stem cell transplant with posttransplant cyclophosphamide. The receptors originated from a female patient aged 40-50 years who received an allogeneic stem cell transplant from a related donor, was CMV-positive, and had no GVHD. Some T cells may be provided by the graft donor.

This clone was seen a single time. This chain connects TRBV5-1 to TRBJ2-1; tentative D call: TRBD2 (6 bases). This CDR3 region has 15 residues. CDR1 is SGHRS and CDR2 is YFSETQ in the germline V gene. The V gene lost 6 bases and the J gene lost 9 bases, with 22 bases spanning the gap. The DNA for the CDR3 is TGCGCCAGCACCTTTGGACTACTAGATGTTCCTGAGCAGTTCTTC. Translating it yields CASTFGLLDVPEQFF.

The V gene is TRBV6-1, the J gene TRBJ2-5; 8 bases are a match to TRBD1. The CDR3 consists of 15 residues. Germline CDR1 and CDR2: MNHNS and SASEGT. Germline trimming cut 6 bases from V and 5 bases from J; bases unmatched to any gene: 11. DNA for the CDR3: TGTGCCAGCAGATCCGGCAGGGGGCTTGGGGAGACCCAGTACTTC. Translating gives CASRSGRGLGETQYF.

This clone was observed a few times. CDR3 region: CASTQSGLDEKLFF. CDR3 coding DNA: TGTGCCAGCACCCAGTCCGGACTTGATGAAAAACTGTTTTTT. V is TRBV28 and J is TRBJ1-4; D remains unclear. The CDR3 runs 14 residues. CDR1 and CDR2 (germline): MDHEN, SYDVKM. V lost 7 bases and J 6 bases, leaving 15 bases between the germline ends.

Written as DNA, the CDR3 is TGCGCCAGCAGGGGACAGGTCTCCTACGAGCAGTACTTC. Its translation: CASRGQVSYEQYF. The gene calls are TRBV10-2 and TRBJ2-7; the match to TRBD1 covers 8 bases. Trimming removed 6 bases from V and 0 bases from J; junction bases left unmatched: 1. CDR1 is WSHSY and CDR2 is SAAADI in the germline V gene. The CDR3 has 13 residues.

The gene calls are TRBV5-5 and TRBJ2-7; TRBD1 might be the D (6 bases). The CDR3 sequence is 15 residues long. V lost 0 bases and J lost 2, with 12 bases in between. Germline V CDR1 and CDR2: SGHKS, YYEKEE (reference sequence). The CDR3 sequence is CASSLVTGKTYEQYF. In DNA, the CDR3 is TGTGCCAGCAGCTTGGTTACAGGGAAGACCTACGAGCAGTACTTC.

The V gene is TRBV5-8, the J gene TRBJ2-1; 8 nucleotides line up with TRBD2. Germline lookup yields CDR1 SGHTS and CDR2 YDEGEE. V gave up 0 bases and J gave up 7 bases; unmatched junction bases: 6. This CDR3 is 15 amino acids long. The CDR3 bases are TGTGCCAGCAGCTTGGTTGCGGGAGGCCTTAATGAGCAGTTCTTC. It translates to CASSLVAGGLNEQFF.

The chain combines TRBV7-2 with TRBJ2-7; D call uncertain. This CDR3 spans 13 amino acids. The V gene's germline CDR1 is SGHTA and CDR2 FQGNSA. Trimming removed 2 bases at V and 3 bases at J, with 8 bases between. The chain's CDR3 is CASSLSMFYEQYF. CDR3 nucleotide sequence: TGTGCCAGCAGCTTATCAATGTTCTACGAGCAGTACTTC.

This chain's CDR3 is CASSLGTQTGTGTQYF. Written as DNA, the CDR3 is TGTGCCAGCAGCTTAGGGACGCAGACAGGGACGGGGACCCAGTACTTC. V usage is TRBV5-8 and J usage is TRBJ2-5; 7 bases align to TRBD1. From germline, CDR1 is SGHTS and CDR2 YDEGEE. The V and J ends lost 2 bases and 7 bases, in that order; junction bases with no gene match: 14. This CDR3 spans 16 amino acids.

The chain links TRBV27 to TRBJ2-7; D perhaps matches TRBD2 (6 bases). CDR3 length equals 14 residues. Germline CDR1 reads MNHEY; CDR2 reads SMNVEV (reference sequence). V lost 3 bases and J lost 2, with 11 bases in between. CDR3 DNA sequence: TGTGCCAGCAGTTTCGGAGGGGCCACCTACGAGCAGTACTTC. Its protein product is CASSFGGATYEQYF.

This chain uses TRBV29-1 with TRBJ1-5; D remains ambiguous. The length of the CDR3 is 13 residues. V lost 4 bases and J lost 4, with 11 bases in between. Germline CDR1 SQVTM, CDR2 ANQGSEA. CDR3 residues: CSVVFSGNQPQHF. The CDR3, as DNA: TGCAGCGTTGTCTTCTCGGGAAATCAGCCCCAGCATTTT.

The chain is built from TRBV11-1 and TRBJ2-7, with D perhaps matching TRBD1 (5 bases). CDR1 and CDR2 (germline): SGHAT, FQDESV (reference sequence). The V end lost 6 bases, the J end lost 4 bases, and 16 bases lay between the germline ends. This CDR3 has 14 residues. CDR3 coding DNA: TGTGCCAGCAGTTTAAGGGGTACAGAGTACGAGCAGTACTTC. Translating it yields CASSLRGTEYEQYF. The variable domain in full, with the rest retrieved from reference TRBV11-1 and TRBJ2-7, is EAEVAQSPRYKITEKSQAVAFWCDPISGHATLYWYRQILGQGPELLVQFQDESVVDDSQLPKDRFSAERLKGVDSTLKIQPAELGDSAMYLCASSLRGTEYEQYFGPGTRLTVT.

This clone was seen once. The chain links TRBV27 to TRBJ1-5; D call uncertain. Looked up from germline, CDR1 is MNHEY and CDR2 is SMNVEV (reference sequence). CDR3 size: 16 residues. Trimming removed 3 bases at V and 0 bases at J, with 12 bases between. For the CDR3, the DNA is TGTGCCAGCAGTTTGGACTTCAGGACTAGCAATCAGCCCCAGCATTTT. It translates to CASSLDFRTSNQPQHF.

The chain has TRBV30 and TRBJ2-5; TRBD2 might be the D (7 bases). The CDR3 totals 14 residues. V was clipped by 0 bases and J by 6 bases, with 14 bases between them. The germline CDR1 and CDR2 sequences are GTSNPN and SVGIG (reference sequence). CDR3 coding DNA: TGTGCCTGGAGTGTATCGGGGGGCGTAAAGACCCAGTACTTC. It codes for CAWSVSGGVKTQYF.

The chain uses TRBV29-1 and TRBJ2-1; 11 bases map to TRBD2. CDR3 length: 14 residues. The ends lost 7 bases at V and 8 bases at J; junction bases unmatched: 10. Germline lookup yields CDR1 SQVTM and CDR2 ANQGSEA. The CDR3 reads CSDLTSGSGYEQFF. The CDR3 nucleotides are TGCAGCGACCTAACTAGCGGGAGTGGGTATGAGCAGTTCTTC.

The rearrangement uses TRBV29-1 and TRBJ2-1; 9 nucleotides line up with TRBD2. The V and J ends lost 1 base and 5 bases, in that order; junction bases with no gene match: 12. CDR1 is SQVTM, CDR2 ANQGSEA, per germline. This CDR3 is 17 amino acids long. The CDR3 sequence is CSVEVGPAGGSHNEQFF. The CDR3 coding sequence is TGCAGCGTTGAAGTTGGTCCGGCGGGAGGGTCCCACAATGAGCAGTTCTTC.

CDR3 sequence reads: CATSRDLGREFHGYTF. CDR3 coding DNA: TGTGCCACCAGCAGAGATCTAGGCAGGGAATTTCATGGCTACACCTTC. The chain uses TRBV15 and TRBJ1-2, with a possible D match to TRBD1 (5 bases). V shed 0 bases and J shed 6 bases, with 17 bases lying between them. The CDR3 sequence is 16 residues long. Germline CDR1 and CDR2: LNHNV and YYDKDF (reference sequence).

This clone was seen only once. The chain couples TRBV30 to TRBJ2-1, with 9 positions matching TRBD2. CDR3 length: 16 residues. With 5 bases clipped from V and 6 bases from J, the junction kept 14 bases outside the gene matches. Germline loops: CDR1 GTSNPN, CDR2 SVGIG (reference sequence). CDR3 in DNA: TGTGCCTGGGCGCCAGCTAGCGGGACAAATCCCAATGAGCAGTTCTTC. Protein sequence: CAWAPASGTNPNEQFF.

The chain couples TRBV10-3 to TRBJ2-5; no clear D. Per germline, CDR1 ENHRY and CDR2 SYGVKD. The V end was cut by 6 bases, the J end by 1 base, with 9 bases between. CDR3 size: 13 residues. The CDR3 sequence is CAIRTEPQETQYF. CDR3 in DNA: TGTGCCATCAGGACTGAACCCCAAGAGACCCAGTACTTC.

The V gene is TRBV5-6, the J gene TRBJ1-5; TRBD1 aligns across 9 bases. Germline assignment: CDR1 SGHDT and CDR2 YYEEEE. This CDR3 comprises 14 residues. V lost 1 base to trimming and J lost 9 bases; unmatched junction nucleotides: 5. CDR3 nucleotide sequence: TGTGCCAGCAGCTTGAATGGACAGGGGACGCCCCAGCATTTT. Protein sequence: CASSLNGQGTPQHF.

CDR3 region: CASSGSGTEQYF. The CDR3 coding sequence is TGTGCCAGCAGTGGGAGCGGTACCGAGCAGTACTTC. V gene TRBV6-6 combines with J gene TRBJ2-7, with D perhaps TRBD2 (5 bases). The ends were cut back, 5 bases at V and 6 bases at J, with 11 bases in the middle. This CDR3 has 12 residues. The germline gives CDR1 MNHNY, CDR2 SVGAGI (reference sequence).

The V call is TRBV4-1, the J call TRBJ2-5; TRBD2 agrees at 15 bases. With 4 bases clipped from V and 5 bases from J, the junction kept 5 bases outside the gene matches. The CDR3 extends over 16 amino acids. Germline assignment: CDR1 MGHRA and CDR2 YSYEKL. The CDR3 region has the DNA TGCGCCAGCAGCCTCGGACTAGCGGGAGGGTGGGAGACCCAGTACTTC. This translates into CASSLGLAGGWETQYF.

The chain uses TRBV28 and TRBJ2-1; 11 positions match TRBD2. Germline V gene sequence: CDR1 MDHEN, CDR2 SYDVKM. CDR3 length: 15 amino acids. With 4 bases clipped from V and 7 bases from J, the junction kept 6 bases outside the gene matches. The CDR3 loop reads CASSWASGRRNEQFF. The CDR3 nucleotides are TGTGCCAGCAGTTGGGCTAGCGGGAGGAGGAATGAGCAGTTCTTC.

CDR3 in DNA: TGTGCCAGCAGCGTAGAGGTTAGCGGGAGGTACGAGCAGTACTTC. Protein product: CASSVEVSGRYEQYF. The chain joins TRBV9 to TRBJ2-7; 10 bases map to TRBD2. CDR3 size: 15 residues. After removal of 0 bases from V and 4 bases from J, the junction contained 4 bases not matched to a gene. Germline values: CDR1 SGDLS, CDR2 YYNGEE. The complete variable domain, with remaining parts taken from reference TRBV9 and TRBJ2-7, reads DSGVTQTPKHLITATGQRVTLRCSPRSGDLSVYWYQQSLDQGLQFLIQYYNGEERAKGNILERFSAQQFPDLHSELNLSSLELGDSALYFCASSVEVSGRYEQYFGPGTRLTVT.

The V call is TRBV9, the J call TRBJ1-3, with no clear D. This CDR3 spans 14 amino acids. CDR1 SGDLS and CDR2 YYNGEE come from the germline V gene. The V end was cut by 1 base, the J end by 3 bases, with 8 bases between. DNA of the CDR3: TGTGCCAGCAGCGTATCAGGACTTGGAAACACCATATATTTT. Protein: CASSVSGLGNTIYF.

This chain connects TRBV4-3 to TRBJ2-7, with TRBD1 identical over 9 bases. This CDR3 has 14 residues. The ends lost 4 bases at V and 2 bases at J; junction bases unmatched: 3. In germline, CDR1 is LGHNA, CDR2 YSLEER. This CDR3 reads CASSLYRGPYEQYF. DNA of the CDR3: TGCGCCAGCAGCCTCTACAGGGGGCCCTACGAGCAGTACTTC.

The chain links TRBV5-4 to TRBJ2-7, with TRBD1 matching over 11 bases. Germline trimming cut 4 bases from V and 6 bases from J; bases unmatched to any gene: 9. This CDR3 contains 15 residues. Germline V CDR1 and CDR2: SGHNT, YYREEE (reference sequence). The CDR3 DNA reads TGTGCCAGCAGCCCTAGGGGACAGGGGGTGAGCGAGCAGTACTTC. Translated: CASSPRGQGVSEQYF.

This sequence joins TRBV30 and TRBJ2-7, with 9 bases matching TRBD1. Germline V gene data show CDR1 as GTSNPN and CDR2 as SVGIG (reference sequence). This CDR3 is built from 16 residues. V was pared by 2 bases and J by 2 bases, with 10 bases of the junction left unmatched. The CDR3 region is CAWSRLTGTGPYEQYF. The CDR3 DNA sequence: TGTGCCTGGAGTAGGCTTACCGGGACAGGGCCCTACGAGCAGTACTTC.